This section outlines one T cell receptor beta chain sequence together with its context. These data originate in a study of shared T cell receptors in the human thymus. Produced via immunoSEQ multiplex PCR; TCRdb's table is partial and in-frame only. The sample records more than 550,000 clones, approximately 83% being singletons. J was trimmed by 11 bases and V by 3 bases; bases with no gene match: 9. From germline, CDR1 is LNHDA and CDR2 SQIVND (reference sequence). This CDR3 is built from 14 residues. The sample also formed part of further work on human thymus T cells.

The genes are TRBV19 and TRBJ1-1; TRBD1 matches at 10 bases. The source is a girl less than two years old with a congenital heart defect. Sequencing was done on a sample of thymocytes. The CDR3 DNA is TGTGCCAGTAGTATTGGGGACAGGGGTTTATTGGCTTTCTTT. As protein: CASSIGDRGLLAFF.